This T cell receptor (beta chain) was identified during a study of T cell changes during pregnancy in multiple sclerosis. Produced via immunoSEQ multiplex PCR; TCRdb's table is partial and in-frame only. Of just under 80,000 clones listed, roughly 93% were seen once; the top ten hold approximately 0.71%. Germline CDR1 is GTSNPN and CDR2 is SVGIG (reference sequence). This CDR3 region has 12 residues. Trimming stripped 2 bases from V and 4 bases from J, with 8 bases between. This clonotype originated in a female donor in good health, enrolled as a control in a pregnancy study. The material sequenced was peripheral blood, taken in the second trimester of pregnancy. The gene calls are TRBV30 and TRBJ1-1; TRBD1 is a possible D gene (6 bases). The CDR3 nucleotides read TGTGCCTGGAGTCAGGGGAGCACTGAAGCTTTCTTT. Translation: CAWSQGSTEAFF.